This TCR beta chain was identified during a study of blood T cell repertoires in COVID-19. The overall study: The origin of the acute and convalescent COVID-19 samples was the United States, Italy and Spain. The cDNA or gDNA used as material had been derived from T cells, B-cell-depleted T cells, or PBMCs.

In the original workflow: Amplifying reference gene primers gave estimates of nucleated cell counts. Method: immunoSEQ multiplex PCR; TCRdb's copy keeps in-frame clones and lacks some. V and J calls and clone size are as listed in that table; D and trimming were resolved from the DNA. The sample includes under 300,000 clones, 70% to 90% seen only once; the top ten take 2% to 2.5%. Germline V CDR1 and CDR2: SEHNR, FQNEAQ (reference sequence). The germline V and J ends were trimmed by 5 bases and 1 base, with 11 bases remaining between them. The CDR3 is made up of 15 amino acids. The sequencing input was peripheral blood. The rearrangement joins TRBV7-9 to TRBJ2-2; D is unresolved. The source is a woman aged 40 to 55 who had recovered from COVID-19. CDR3 region: CASSTTIQNTGELFF. The DNA of the CDR3 is TGTGCCAGCAGCACTACGATACAGAACACCGGGGAGCTGTTTTTT.